This T cell receptor beta chain comes out of a study of beta chain features in type 1 diabetes. Sequenced material consisted of expressed TCRB transcripts (all of the isolated RNA was reverse transcribed). Generated by immunoSEQ multiplex PCR, the TCRdb table keeps only in-frame clones and is missing some. The table records about 230,000 clones, over 8.5% of them present only once. What was sequenced was naive CD4+ T cells from blood. This clonotype originated in a young woman in good health.

DNA of the CDR3: TGCGCCAGCAGCCCGGGGGGCCGCGTCAATCAGCCCCAGCATTTT. Translating gives CASSPGGRVNQPQHF. The chain joins TRBV5-1 to TRBJ1-5; tentatively, D is TRBD1 (6 bases). Trimming stripped 4 bases from V and 3 bases from J, with 14 bases between. Germline V CDR1 and CDR2: SGHRS, YFSETQ. The CDR3 loop spans 15 amino acids. Filled out from reference TRBV5-1 and TRBJ1-5, the complete variable domain reads KAGVTQTPRYLIKTRGQQVTLSCSPISGHRSVSWYQQTPGQGLQFLFEYFSETQRNKGNFPGRFSGRQFSNSRSEMNVSTLELGDSALYLCASSPGGRVNQPQHFGDGTRLSIL.